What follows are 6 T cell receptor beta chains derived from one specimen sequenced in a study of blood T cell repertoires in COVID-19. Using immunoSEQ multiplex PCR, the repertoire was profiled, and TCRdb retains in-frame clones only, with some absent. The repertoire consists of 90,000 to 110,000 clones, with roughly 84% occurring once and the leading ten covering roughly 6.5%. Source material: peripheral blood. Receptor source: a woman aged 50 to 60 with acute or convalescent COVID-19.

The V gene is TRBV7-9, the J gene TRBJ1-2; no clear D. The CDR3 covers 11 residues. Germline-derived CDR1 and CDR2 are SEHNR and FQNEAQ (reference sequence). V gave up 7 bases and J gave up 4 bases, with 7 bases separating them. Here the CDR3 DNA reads TGTGCCAGCACCCGGGGCTATGGCTACACCTTC. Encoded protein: CASTRGYGYTF.

CDR3 nucleotide sequence: TGTGCCAGCAGCCAAGACATGAACACTGAAGCTTTCTTT. Encoded protein: CASSQDMNTEAFF. The rearrangement uses TRBV3-1 (or the pseudogene TRBV3-2) and TRBJ1-1; D remains unclear. Trimming took 0 bases from V and 0 from J, leaving 2 bases between them. The CDR3 is made up of 13 amino acids. Looked up from germline, CDR1 is LGHDT and CDR2 is YNNKEL (reference sequence).

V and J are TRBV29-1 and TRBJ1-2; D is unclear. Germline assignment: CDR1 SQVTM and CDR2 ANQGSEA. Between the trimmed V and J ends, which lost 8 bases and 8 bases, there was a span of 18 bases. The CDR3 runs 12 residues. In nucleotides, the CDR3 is TGCAGCCCCCGAACCCGAACAGAGGGCTACACCTTC. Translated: CSPRTRTEGYTF.

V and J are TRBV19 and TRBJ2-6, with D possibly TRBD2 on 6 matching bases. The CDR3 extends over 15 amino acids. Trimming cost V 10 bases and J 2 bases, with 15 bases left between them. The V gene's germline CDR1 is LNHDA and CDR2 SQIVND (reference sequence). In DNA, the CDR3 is TGTGCCATACGAGGCGGGGAGACTGGGGCCAACGTCCTGACTTTC. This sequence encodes CAIRGGETGANVLTF.

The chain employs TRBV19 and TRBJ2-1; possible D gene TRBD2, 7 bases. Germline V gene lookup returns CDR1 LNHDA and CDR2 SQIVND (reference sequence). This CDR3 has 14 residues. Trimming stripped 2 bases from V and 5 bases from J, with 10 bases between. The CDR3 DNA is TGTGCCAGTAGTATACGGGGGGCCGACAATGAGCAGTTCTTC. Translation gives CASSIRGADNEQFF.

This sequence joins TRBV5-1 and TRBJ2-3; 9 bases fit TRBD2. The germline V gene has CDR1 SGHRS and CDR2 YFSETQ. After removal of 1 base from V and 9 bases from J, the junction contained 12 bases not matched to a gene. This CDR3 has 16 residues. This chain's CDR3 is CASSLRGSGGSGTQYF. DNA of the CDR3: TGCGCCAGCAGCTTGCGCGGTAGCGGGGGATCGGGCACGCAGTATTTT.